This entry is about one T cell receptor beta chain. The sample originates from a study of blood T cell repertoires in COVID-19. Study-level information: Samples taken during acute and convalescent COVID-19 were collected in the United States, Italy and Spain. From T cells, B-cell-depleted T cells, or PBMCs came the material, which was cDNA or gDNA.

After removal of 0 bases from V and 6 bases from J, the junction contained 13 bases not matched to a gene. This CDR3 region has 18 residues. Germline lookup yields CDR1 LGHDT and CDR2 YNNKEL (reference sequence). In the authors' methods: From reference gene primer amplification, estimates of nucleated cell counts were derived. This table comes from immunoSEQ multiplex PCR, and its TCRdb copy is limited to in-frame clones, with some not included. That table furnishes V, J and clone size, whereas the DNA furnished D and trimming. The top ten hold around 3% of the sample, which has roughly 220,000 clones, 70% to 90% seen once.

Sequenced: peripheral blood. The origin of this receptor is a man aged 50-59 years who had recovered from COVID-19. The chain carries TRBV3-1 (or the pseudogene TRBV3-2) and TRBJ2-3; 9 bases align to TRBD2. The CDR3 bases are TGTGCCAGCAGCCAAGATCCAGTAGGCGGGAGGGCGAGGGATACGCAGTATTTT. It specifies CASSQDPVGGRARDTQYF.